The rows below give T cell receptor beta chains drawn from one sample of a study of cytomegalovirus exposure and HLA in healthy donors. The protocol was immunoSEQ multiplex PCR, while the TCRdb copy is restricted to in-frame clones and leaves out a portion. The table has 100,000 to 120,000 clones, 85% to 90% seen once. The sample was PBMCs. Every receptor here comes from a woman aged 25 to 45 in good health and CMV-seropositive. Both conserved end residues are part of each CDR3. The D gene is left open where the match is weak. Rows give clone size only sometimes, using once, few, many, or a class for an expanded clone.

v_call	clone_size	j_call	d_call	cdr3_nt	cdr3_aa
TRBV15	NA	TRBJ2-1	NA	TGTCCTCTCGGTGAGCAGTTCTTC	CPLGEQFF
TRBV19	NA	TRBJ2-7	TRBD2	TGTGCCAGTAGTATCACTCGGCAGGGAGGGTACGAGCAGTACTTC	CASSITRQGGYEQYF
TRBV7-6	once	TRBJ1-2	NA	TGTGCCAGCAGCCCAAAGTCGTTCAGGGGCTACACCTTC	CASSPKSFRGYTF
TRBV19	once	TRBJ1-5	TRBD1	TGTGCCAGCCAGTTACAGGGGGTGAACCAGCCCCAGCATTTT	CASQLQGVNQPQHF
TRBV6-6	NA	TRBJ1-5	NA	TGTGCCAGCAGGGTACAGGGAAGTCAGCCCCAGCATTTT	CASRVQGSQPQHF
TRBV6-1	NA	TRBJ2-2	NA	TGTGCCAGCAGCTTAGTAAACACCGGGGAGCTGTTTTTT	CASSLVNTGELFF
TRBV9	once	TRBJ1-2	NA	TGTGCCAGCAGCGCCGCGGCTCCGGGAAGGACGAATGGCTACACCTTC	CASSAAAPGRTNGYTF
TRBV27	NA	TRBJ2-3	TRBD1	TGTGCCAGCAGGGCGACAGGGGTAGATACGCAGTATTTT	CASRATGVDTQYF
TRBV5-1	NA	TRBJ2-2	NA	TGCGCCAGCAGCTTAGCACAGGAGAAAAACACCGGGGAGCTGTTTTTT	CASSLAQEKNTGELFF
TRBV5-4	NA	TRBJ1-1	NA	TGTGCCAGCAGCTTGGGGCTCAACCCTGAAGCTTTCTTT	CASSLGLNPEAFF
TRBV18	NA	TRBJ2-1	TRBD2	TGTGCCAGCTCACCGGCGGGAGGTCTCAGGAATGAGCAGTTCTTC	CASSPAGGLRNEQFF
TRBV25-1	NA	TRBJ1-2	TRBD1	TGTGCCACCTCAACGGACAGGGCGGCTGGCTACACCTTC	CATSTDRAAGYTF
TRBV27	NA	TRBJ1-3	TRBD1	TGTGCCAGCAGTCCACGGACAGGGGGGAACACCATATATTTT	CASSPRTGGNTIYF
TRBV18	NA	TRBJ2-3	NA	TGTGCCAGCTCACCACGGGGGGGCACAGATACGCAGTATTTT	CASSPRGGTDTQYF
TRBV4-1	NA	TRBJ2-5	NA	TGCGCCAGCAGCCAAGATCTGGCCGCACAAGAGACCCAGTACTTC	CASSQDLAAQETQYF
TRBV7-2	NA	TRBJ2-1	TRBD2	TGTGCCAGCAGCTTAACGAGCGGGGGGGCAGATGAGCAGTTCTTC	CASSLTSGGADEQFF
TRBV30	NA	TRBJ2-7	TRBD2	TGTGCCAGCGGGACTCCCGAGGTCTACGAGCAGTACTTC	CASGTPEVYEQYF
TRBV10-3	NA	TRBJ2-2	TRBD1	TGTGCCATCGGGGGATCGGGACAGGGTTGGACCGGGGAGCTGTTTTTT	CAIGGSGQGWTGELFF
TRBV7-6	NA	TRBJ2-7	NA	TGTGCCAGCAGCCTATCAAGCTCCTACGAGCAGTACTTC	CASSLSSSYEQYF
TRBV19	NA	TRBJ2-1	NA	TGTGCCAGTAGTTTTACAGGGTGGGCTAATGAGCAGTTCTTC	CASSFTGWANEQFF
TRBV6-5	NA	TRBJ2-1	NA	TGTGCCAGCAGTTTACGGGGACTTGCTTCCTACAATGAGCAGTTCTTC	CASSLRGLASYNEQFF
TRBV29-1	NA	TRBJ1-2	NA	TGCAGCACCAGGACAGATGATAACTATGGCTACACCTTC	CSTRTDDNYGYTF
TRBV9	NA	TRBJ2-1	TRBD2	TGTGCCAGCAGCGTAGTAGCGGGAGTGGGCGAGCAGTTCTTC	CASSVVAGVGEQFF